The 21 T cell receptor beta chains below come from one sample, sequenced in a study of blood T cell repertoires in COVID-19. The data were produced by immunoSEQ multiplex PCR, yet TCRdb's version contains in-frame clones alone and is incomplete. The table records around 500,000 clones, 88% of them present only once. The source material was PBMCs or T cells enriched from blood (not recorded which). Receptor source: a woman aged 35 to 49 who had recovered from COVID-19.

The genes are TRBV19 and TRBJ1-4, with D possibly being TRBD1 (5 bases). Deletions cut 5 bases from V and 1 base from J, with 11 bases between. Germline V gene lookup returns CDR1 LNHDA and CDR2 SQIVND (reference sequence). This CDR3 is 15 amino acids long. The CDR3 spells CASSFRQITNEKLFF. CDR3 nucleotides: TGTGCCAGTAGTTTCCGACAGATAACTAATGAAAAACTGTTTTTT.

The chain links TRBV11-3 to TRBJ2-7; 8 bases map to TRBD2. V lost 3 bases and J lost 3; bases outside the gene matches: 4. Germline-derived CDR1 and CDR2 are SGHNT and YENEEA. The CDR3 covers 14 residues. Here the CDR3 reads CASSFSGASYEQYF. The CDR3 DNA reads as TGTGCCAGCAGCTTTAGCGGGGCGAGCTACGAGCAGTACTTC.

V and J are TRBV7-6 and TRBJ2-3; TRBD1 agrees at 10 bases. Germline lookup yields CDR1 SGHVS and CDR2 FNYEAQ. V lost 5 bases and J lost 4; bases outside the gene matches: 9. The CDR3 is made up of 16 amino acids. The CDR3 protein is CASSRRQGANPDTQYF. In DNA form, the CDR3 reads TGTGCCAGCAGCCGAAGACAGGGGGCGAACCCAGATACGCAGTATTTT.

This chain connects TRBV7-2 to TRBJ1-1; TRBD1 might be the D (5 bases). The CDR3 runs to 14 residues. The V gene's germline CDR1 is SGHTA and CDR2 FQGNSA. The V end was cut by 4 bases, the J end by 4 bases, with 13 bases between. The CDR3 coding sequence is TGTGCCAGCAGCTCGGGTAGGGGTGTCACTGAAGCTTTCTTT. The encoded protein is CASSSGRGVTEAFF.

The CDR3 DNA reads TGTGCCAGCAGCTTAACTCCCCATGGCTACACCTTC. It encodes CASSLTPHGYTF. The chain has TRBV7-9 and TRBJ1-2, with D hard to call. CDR3 length equals 12 residues. The ends were cut back, 2 bases at V and 6 bases at J, with 7 bases in the middle. The germline CDR1 and CDR2 sequences are SEHNR and FQNEAQ (reference sequence).

This CDR3 is CASSPRGQSSYEQYF. The CDR3 DNA sequence: TGTGCCAGCAGTCCCCGGGGACAGTCATCCTACGAGCAGTACTTC. The V and J genes are TRBV28 and TRBJ2-7, with 7 positions matching TRBD1. The germline gives CDR1 MDHEN, CDR2 SYDVKM. Germline trimming cut 5 bases from V and 1 base from J; bases unmatched to any gene: 8. The CDR3 has 15 amino acids. Full variable domain (remainder filled in from reference TRBV28 and TRBJ2-7): DVKVTQSSRYLVKRTGEKVFLECVQDMDHENMFWYRQDPGLGLRLIYFSYDVKMKEKGDIPEGYSVSREKKERFSLILESASTNQTSMYLCASSPRGQSSYEQYFGPGTRLTVT.

The CDR3 loop is CASSIPGDISEAFF. The DNA for the CDR3 is TGTGCCAGCAGCATCCCCGGGGACATATCTGAAGCTTTCTTT. V gene TRBV5-4 combines with J gene TRBJ1-1; TRBD1 might be the D (6 bases). V dropped 4 bases and J dropped 6 bases, with 16 bases sitting between them. Per germline, CDR1 SGHNT and CDR2 YYREEE (reference sequence). The CDR3 spans 14 residues.

The gene calls are TRBV5-1 and TRBJ2-7; D is undetermined. This CDR3 region has 16 residues. Germline CDR1 SGHRS, CDR2 YFSETQ. V dropped 3 bases and J dropped 3 bases, with 19 bases sitting between them. CDR3 nucleotides: TGCGCCAGCAGCTATTATCGGTTCACCGCTAACTACGAGCAGTACTTC. This translates into CASSYYRFTANYEQYF.

This sequence joins TRBV29-1 and TRBJ2-2; TRBD1 matches at 7 bases. With 2 bases clipped from V and 2 bases from J, the junction kept 5 bases outside the gene matches. This CDR3 contains 15 residues. The germline gives CDR1 SQVTM, CDR2 ANQGSEA. CDR3 DNA sequence: TGCAGCGTTGAAAAGGGACAGTCCAACACCGGGGAGCTGTTTTTT. This encodes CSVEKGQSNTGELFF.

This clone has a handful of counts. The chain couples TRBV27 to TRBJ2-7, with 9 bases fitting TRBD1. CDR1 and CDR2 from the germline V gene are MNHEY and SMNVEV (reference sequence). The CDR3 sequence is 15 residues long. J lost 3 bases, V lost 0 bases, and 3 bases had no gene match. The CDR3 coding sequence is TGTGCCAGCAGTTTATCCGAGGACAGGGGCTACGAGCAGTACTTC. It translates to CASSLSEDRGYEQYF.

The chain joins TRBV5-1 to TRBJ1-1; 7 nucleotides line up with TRBD1. V dropped 1 base and J dropped 1; count of bases not matched to a gene: 7. Looked up from germline, CDR1 is SGHRS and CDR2 is YFSETQ. CDR3 length: 16 residues. CDR3 DNA: TGCGCCAGCAGCTTGAGCCGACAGGGCCCGAACACTGAAGCTTTCTTT. Its translation is CASSLSRQGPNTEAFF.

The rearrangement links TRBV7-2 to TRBJ2-7; D may be TRBD1 (6 bases). Germline loops: CDR1 SGHTA, CDR2 FQGNSA. Trimming removed 5 bases from V and 5 bases from J, with 10 bases in between. The CDR3 contains 12 residues. The CDR3 nucleotides are TGTGCCAGCAGCGTTACAGGGCACGAGCAGTACTTC. This sequence encodes CASSVTGHEQYF.

The CDR3 nucleotides read TGTGCCAGCAGCCAAGGGGGCCAGGGTTCCATGACTGAAGCTTTCTTT. Its translation: CASSQGGQGSMTEAFF. The chain links TRBV3-1 (or the pseudogene TRBV3-2) to TRBJ1-1; possibly TRBD1 for D (5 bases). Trimming stripped 1 base from V and 5 bases from J, with 17 bases between. This CDR3 is built from 16 residues. Germline CDR1 LGHDT, CDR2 YNNKEL (reference sequence).

The V call is TRBV15, the J call TRBJ1-5; weak D call: TRBD1 (6 bases). V shed 3 bases and J shed 0 bases, with 12 bases lying between them. Germline CDR1 is LNHNV and CDR2 is YYDKDF (reference sequence). The CDR3 covers 16 residues. CDR3: CATSRGDTDSNQPQHF. In DNA, the CDR3 is TGTGCCACCAGCAGGGGGGACACGGATAGCAATCAGCCCCAGCATTTT. Together with reference TRBV15 and TRBJ1-5, the CDR3 gives the full variable domain: DAMVIQNPRYQVTQFGKPVTLSCSQTLNHNVMYWYQQKSSQAPKLLFHYYDKDFNNEADTPDNFQSRRPNTSFCFLDIRSPGLGDTAMYLCATSRGDTDSNQPQHFGDGTRLSIL.

Only one count was recorded for this clone. This chain joins TRBV30 and TRBJ1-2; 7 bases line up with TRBD1. The CDR3 runs to 16 residues. Germline V lookup: CDR1 GTSNPN, CDR2 SVGIG (reference sequence). V was clipped by 4 bases and J by 4 bases; unmatched bases: 15. CDR3: CAWTEGREGAVYGYTF. CDR3 DNA sequence: TGTGCCTGGACTGAAGGAAGAGAGGGGGCTGTCTATGGCTACACCTTC.

The gene calls are TRBV7-6 and TRBJ2-3, with D tentatively TRBD2 (5 bases). V was shortened by 3 bases and J by 8 bases, with 15 bases between the two germline ends. The CDR3 length is 14 residues. CDR1 and CDR2 from the germline V gene are SGHVS and FNYEAQ. In DNA form, the CDR3 reads TGTGCCAGCAGCTTCAACGGGGAGTCGGTTACGCAGTATTTT. Its protein product is CASSFNGESVTQYF.

Concerning this clone itself: The sample holds other DNA sequences that translate to the same CDR3. The rearrangement links TRBV3-1 (or the pseudogene TRBV3-2) to TRBJ2-2; D ambiguous. Deletions cut 3 bases from V and 8 bases from J, with 7 bases between. The CDR3 is 12 amino acids. The germline V gene encodes CDR1 LGHDT and CDR2 YNNKEL (reference sequence). The CDR3 protein is CASSHEAGELFF. DNA of the CDR3: TGTGCCAGCAGCCATGAAGCGGGGGAGCTGTTTTTT.

The rearrangement uses TRBV6-5 and TRBJ1-6; TRBD1 is a possible D gene (5 bases). This CDR3 contains 14 residues. Between the trimmed V and J ends, which lost 5 bases and 11 bases, there was a span of 16 bases. Germline V lookup: CDR1 MNHEY, CDR2 SVGAGI. The CDR3 DNA is TGTGCCAGCAGTCATGACAGTAGAAGGCCACCCCTCCACTTT. Its protein is CASSHDSRRPPLHF.

This rearrangement joins TRBV6-2 or TRBV6-3 to TRBJ1-2; 7 positions match TRBD1. V lost 3 bases to trimming and J lost 7 bases; unmatched junction nucleotides: 14. There are 16 residues in the CDR3. Germline values: CDR1 MNHEY, CDR2 SVGEGT. The CDR3 region is CASSYPRGYGPGGYTF. The CDR3 DNA reads as TGTGCCAGCAGTTATCCCAGGGGGTATGGCCCCGGTGGCTACACCTTC.

The J gene is TRBJ1-3, the V gene TRBV29-1, with no clear D. The germline V and J ends were trimmed by 3 bases and 0 bases, with 9 bases remaining between them. The CDR3 covers 14 residues. CDR1 and CDR2 (germline): SQVTM, ANQGSEA. The CDR3 here is CSVDLPGSGNTIYF. The CDR3 nucleotides are TGCAGCGTTGACTTGCCCGGCTCTGGAAACACCATATATTTT.

V gene TRBV5-1 combines with J gene TRBJ1-2, with D tentatively TRBD1 (5 bases). This CDR3 contains 14 residues. The ends were cut back, 4 bases at V and 2 bases at J, with 12 bases in the middle. CDR1 is SGHRS, CDR2 YFSETQ, per germline. In DNA form, the CDR3 reads TGCGCCAGCAGCGATTCGGGGGTAAACTATGGCTACACCTTC. Its translation: CASSDSGVNYGYTF.